This T cell receptor (beta chain) was retrieved from a study of tumor and adjacent non-tumor tissue in lung cancer. Study background: Patients were aged roughly 30 to 76, about ten men and roughly 5 women, stage I to III. On average, productive TCRbeta reads reached about 4.4 million per sample.

The library came from three nested PCR rounds adapted from ARM-PCR protocols. Via MiXCR, TCRdb re-called the multiplex PCR reads, giving one row per CDR3 protein. The sample lists 75,000 to 95,000 distinct CDR3 sequences, just over 65% seen once, with about 17% in the top ten. This sample's RNA came from whole unsorted tissue. The study's findings and limits: TCR diversity was significantly greater in tumor than normal lung tissue.

On this clonotype: Its target is not known. This CDR3 is missing its conserved last phenylalanine or tryptophan, likely due to a read error.

The CDR3 is made up of 15 amino acids. Germline V lookup: CDR1 LGHNA, CDR2 YSLEER. This receptor was taken from a man aged 55 to 70 with non-small cell lung cancer. The specimen was lung tumor tissue. This chain links TRBV4-3 with TRBJ2-1; the D is unclear. CDR3: CASSQGDAGSNEQFS. The CDR3 nucleotides are TGCGCAAGCAGCCAAGGAGATGCCGGTTCCAATGAGCAGTTCTCC.